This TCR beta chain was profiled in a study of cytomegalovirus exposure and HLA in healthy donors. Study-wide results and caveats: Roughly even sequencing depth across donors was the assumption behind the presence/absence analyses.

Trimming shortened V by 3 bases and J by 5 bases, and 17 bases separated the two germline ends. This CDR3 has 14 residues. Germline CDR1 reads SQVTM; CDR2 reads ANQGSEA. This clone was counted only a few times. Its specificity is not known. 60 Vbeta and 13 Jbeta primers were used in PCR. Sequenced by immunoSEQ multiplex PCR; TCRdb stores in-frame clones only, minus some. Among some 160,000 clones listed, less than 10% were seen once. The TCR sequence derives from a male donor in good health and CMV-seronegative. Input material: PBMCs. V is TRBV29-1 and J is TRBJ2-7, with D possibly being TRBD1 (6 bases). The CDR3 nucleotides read TGCAGCGTTGATCCAGGCAGGGGAAACCACGAGCAGTACTTC. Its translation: CSVDPGRGNHEQYF.